This T cell receptor beta chain was captured by sequencing in a study of blood T cell repertoires in COVID-19. V lost 5 bases and J lost 8; bases outside the gene matches: 11. This CDR3 spans 17 amino acids. The germline CDR1 and CDR2 sequences are MNHEY and SMNVEV (reference sequence). Patients in Seattle were enrolled during active infection, then followed longitudinally. Produced via immunoSEQ multiplex PCR; TCRdb's table is partial and in-frame only. The sample comprises approximately 140,000 clones, approximately 85% of which are singletons, and approximately 8% rests with the top ten. This TCR came from a woman aged 55-70 years with COVID-19, enrolled during active disease. The chain uses TRBV27 and TRBJ1-6; 11 bases map to TRBD1. The specimen was peripheral blood. CDR3 region: CASSTRGQGAMDSPLHF. The CDR3 DNA reads TGTGCCAGCAGTACCCGAGGACAGGGGGCTATGGATTCACCCCTCCACTTT.